A single sample gave rise to the 18 T cell receptor beta chains below, sequenced in a study of cytomegalovirus exposure and HLA in healthy donors. The PCR contained 60 Vbeta and 13 Jbeta primers. Generated by immunoSEQ multiplex PCR, the TCRdb table keeps only in-frame clones and is missing some. Its clone listing holds 100,000 to 150,000 clones. The specimen sequenced was PBMCs. The origin of the receptors is a man younger than 45 in good health and CMV-seronegative.

This CDR3 reads CASSLRGREAFF. The DNA of the CDR3 is TGTGCCAGCAGCCTCAGGGGGCGCGAAGCTTTCTTT. The chain recombines TRBV28 with TRBJ1-1; 8 positions match TRBD1. Germline CDR1 MDHEN, CDR2 SYDVKM. CDR3 length: 12 residues. V lost 6 bases and J lost 8; bases outside the gene matches: 5.

This chain connects TRBV28 to TRBJ2-5, with a weak D call TRBD2 (5 bases). Germline V lookup: CDR1 MDHEN, CDR2 SYDVKM. The CDR3 spans 15 residues. Trimming pared 2 bases from V and 5 bases from J, leaving 15 bases between. The CDR3 is CASSLLGEGRETQYF. CDR3 bases: TGTGCCAGCAGTTTACTGGGAGAGGGAAGGGAGACCCAGTACTTC.

The chain is built from TRBV28 and TRBJ1-1, with TRBD1 as a possible D gene (6 bases). CDR1 and CDR2 from the germline V gene are MDHEN and SYDVKM. CDR3 length equals 15 residues. Trimming shortened V by 5 bases and J by 1 base, and 14 bases separated the two germline ends. The CDR3 is CASSPPTGTNTEAFF. CDR3 sequence (DNA): TGTGCCAGCAGTCCCCCAACAGGGACGAACACTGAAGCTTTCTTT.

The chain recombines TRBV6-1 with TRBJ2-2; D gene uncertain. This CDR3 has 14 amino acids. The germline gives CDR1 MNHNS, CDR2 SASEGT. The V end lost 7 bases, the J end lost 5 bases, and 14 bases lay between the germline ends. The CDR3 reads CASTLELATGELFF. The CDR3 nucleotides read TGTGCCAGCACCCTCGAACTTGCTACCGGGGAGCTGTTTTTT.

The chain couples TRBV7-8 to TRBJ2-7, with 8 positions matching TRBD2. Trimming at V came to 5 bases and at J to 1 base, leaving 7 bases not matched to a gene. The CDR3 runs 15 residues. Germline V gene sequence: CDR1 SGHVS, CDR2 FQNEAQ. CDR3 residues: CASSDKRERSYEQYF. In DNA, the CDR3 is TGTGCCAGCAGCGACAAGCGGGAGAGGTCCTACGAGCAGTACTTC.

The chain joins TRBV28 to TRBJ2-7; weak D call: TRBD1 (5 bases). CDR1 MDHEN and CDR2 SYDVKM come from the germline V gene. This CDR3 has 12 amino acids. Trimming stripped 7 bases from V and 0 bases from J, with 7 bases between. The CDR3 is CASTTGSYEQYF. The CDR3 DNA follows: TGTGCCAGCACCACAGGCTCCTACGAGCAGTACTTC.

The CDR3 DNA sequence: TGTGCCAGCAGCTTAAGTTCTGGCACAGATACGCAGTATTTT. Protein sequence: CASSLSSGTDTQYF. The chain has TRBV7-3 and TRBJ2-3, with unresolved D. Deletions cut 1 base from V and 1 base from J, with 6 bases between. CDR1 is SGHTA and CDR2 is FQGTGA in the germline V gene. The CDR3 length is 14 residues.

CDR3 in DNA: TGTGCCAGCAGGGGGGTAATAGGGGGTTCAAGCTACACCTTC. Translating gives CASRGVIGGSSYTF. The chain employs TRBV25-1 and TRBJ1-2, with D possibly TRBD1 on 6 matching bases. The CDR3 extends over 14 amino acids. Germline CDR1 is MGHDK and CDR2 is SYGVNS. Trimming pared 6 bases from V and 9 bases from J, leaving 20 bases between.

The chain has TRBV28 and TRBJ2-7; 7 bases are a match to TRBD1. This CDR3 region has 14 residues. Germline V gene lookup returns CDR1 MDHEN and CDR2 SYDVKM. V shed 5 bases and J 5 bases; nucleotides not matched to a gene: 9. The CDR3 region has the DNA TGTGCCAGCAGTGCACGGGACAGTCCAGACGAGCAGTACTTC. Protein product: CASSARDSPDEQYF.

The rearrangement uses TRBV25-1 and TRBJ2-2, with 8 bases lining up with TRBD2. The CDR3 is 15 amino acids. The V and J ends lost 3 bases and 5 bases, in that order; junction bases with no gene match: 5. Per the germline V gene, CDR1 is MGHDK and CDR2 is SYGVNS. CDR3 sequence (DNA): TGTGCCAGCAGTGAGGGACTAGGGGGAACCGGGGAGCTGTTTTTT. This sequence encodes CASSEGLGGTGELFF.

The rearrangement links TRBV6-1 to TRBJ2-5; TRBD1 is a possible D gene (5 bases). This CDR3 is built from 14 residues. The V gene's germline CDR1 is MNHNS and CDR2 SASEGT. Trimming took off 3 bases at V and 6 bases at J, with 14 bases between the two ends. The CDR3 sequence is CASSDKSGRQTQYF. CDR3 nucleotide sequence: TGTGCCAGCAGTGATAAGTCAGGGCGGCAGACCCAGTACTTC.

The J gene is TRBJ1-1, the V gene TRBV7-2, with D perhaps TRBD1 (6 bases). V was pared by 1 base and J by 3 bases, with 12 bases between. The CDR3 is made up of 15 amino acids. Germline V CDR1 and CDR2: SGHTA, FQGNSA. The CDR3 region is CASSLVGGGDTEAFF. The CDR3 nucleotides read TGTGCCAGCAGCTTAGTAGGAGGGGGGGACACTGAAGCTTTCTTT.

In regard to this clone: Other DNA sequences of this sample code for an identical CDR3. This rearrangement joins TRBV2 to TRBJ1-1; possibly TRBD1 for D (6 bases). Germline assignment: CDR1 SNHLY and CDR2 FYNNEI. V lost 4 bases and J lost 7, with 10 bases in between. The CDR3 extends over 12 amino acids. CDR3 DNA: TGTGCCAGCAGTGGAGGACAGCTTGAAGCTTTCTTT. As protein: CASSGGQLEAFF.

For the CDR3, the DNA is TGCGCCAGCAGCCAAGACTCCCCGGGACAGCCGAATGAAAAACTGTTTTTT. Its protein is CASSQDSPGQPNEKLFF. V usage is TRBV4-3 and J usage is TRBJ1-4, with TRBD1 matching 7 bases. The junction had 9 bases not matched to a gene; V was cut back by 0 bases and J by 5 bases. CDR3 size: 17 residues. Germline V gene data show CDR1 as LGHNA and CDR2 as YSLEER.

The rearrangement uses TRBV30 and TRBJ1-2; D is unclear. V was shortened by 7 bases and J by 8 bases, with 14 bases between the two germline ends. CDR3 length: 11 amino acids. Germline V CDR1 and CDR2: GTSNPN, SVGIG (reference sequence). The CDR3 is CASLALEGYTF. The CDR3 nucleotides read TGTGCCTCCCTAGCATTAGAGGGCTACACCTTC.

This chain uses TRBV9 with TRBJ1-1, with 8 bases matching TRBD1. V shed 0 bases and J 6 bases; nucleotides not matched to a gene: 4. The CDR3 covers 14 residues. From germline, CDR1 is SGDLS and CDR2 YYNGEE. The CDR3 protein is CASSVEQGGPEAFF. CDR3 DNA sequence: TGTGCCAGCAGCGTAGAACAGGGGGGGCCTGAAGCTTTCTTT.

V usage is TRBV4-1 and J usage is TRBJ2-1; a possible D gene is TRBD2 (5 bases). CDR3 length: 16 amino acids. CDR1 MGHRA and CDR2 YSYEKL come from the germline V gene. Trimming shortened V by 3 bases and J by 5 bases, and 17 bases separated the two germline ends. The CDR3 spells CASSQVFAGINNEQFF. The CDR3 bases are TGCGCCAGCAGCCAGGTCTTCGCGGGTATTAACAATGAGCAGTTCTTC.

The chain employs TRBV7-8 and TRBJ2-2, with D possibly matching TRBD2 (6 bases). Germline loops: CDR1 SGHVS, CDR2 FQNEAQ. The CDR3 runs 14 residues. Trimming removed 6 bases from V and 5 bases from J, with 13 bases in between. This chain's CDR3 is CASRAEGRTGELFF. For the CDR3, the DNA is TGTGCCAGCAGGGCGGAGGGGCGGACCGGGGAGCTGTTTTTT.